This T cell receptor (beta chain) was documented in a study of early T cells in non-severe SARS-CoV-2 infection (TCRdb year 2021). Background on the whole study: Because TCR sequencing relied on bulk RNA taken from unsorted whole blood, pairing of alpha and beta chains was not possible.

Library construction relied on 5' RACE. The sequencer was a NextSeq 500. In the TCR library protocol, unique molecular identifiers were attached to individual cDNA molecules to correct for PCR bias and sequencing error. Both TCR alpha and beta chains were sequenced, and tight co-correlation was observed between alpha and beta sequence abundances in each sample. Concerning the study's data processing: Decombinator V4 was used to annotate the V gene, J gene and CDR3 of the TCR sequences. TCRs were defined as expanded if a significant change between any two time points was detected under a Poisson model with p below 0.0001. TCR abundances were normalised to the total number of TCRs sequenced per sample and were expressed as counts per million. TRAV1-2 paired with TRAJ12, TRAJ20 or TRAJ33 defined MAIT TCRs, while TRAV10 paired with TRAJ18 defined iNKT TCRs. VDJdb, accessed 1 November 2021, was searched for CMV, EBV and SARS-CoV-2 annotated TCRs, with TCRs annotated for multiple antigens excluded. TCRdb applied fastp at Q25 and MiXCR to the public reads, then kept only in-frame beta chains. Identical CDR3 protein sequences are pooled into one entry, listed with their most common genes and DNA. These V and J calls rely on TCRdb rather than the paper's analysis. The sample table contains about 46,000 distinct CDR3 sequences; only one count was recorded for less than 6.5% of them. The biggest ten clones account for approximately 5.6% of the sample.

This clonotype was seen at least ten times. Its antigen has not been determined. Nothing much larger sits one base from this clone, and base qualities are not available. The research as a whole found: VDJdb matching was skewed toward anti-spike CD8 responses and likely underestimated virus-specific expansions by missing private and CD4 specificities.

CDR1 SGHTA and CDR2 FQGTGA were looked up in the germline V gene. CDR3 length: 13 amino acids, cysteine to phenylalanine. Of the read, only the CDR3 DNA is kept; its 39 bases are in frame from base 1. The V end loses 2 bases and the J end loses 7 bases, and a stretch of 9 bases separates them. This was a case-control study nested in a cohort of healthcare workers in London, UK, who had nasopharyngeal swab PCR tests and blood samples taken every week. Healthcare workers were recruited during the week of the UK lockdown, between 23 and 31 March 2020, and followed weekly for up to 16 weeks. Source: whole blood, taken at baseline. The sequence is built from TRBV7-3 and TRBJ2-1, and the D gene may be TRBD2, 5 bases matching. The clonotype was recovered from an adult who was a healthcare worker with PCR-confirmed SARS-CoV-2 infection or an uninfected control (not recorded which). In nucleotide form, the sequence is TGTGCCAGCAGCTTAGCCAGCGGTAATGAGCAGTTCTTC. Its protein product is CASSLASGNEQFF.